This note documents a single T cell receptor (beta chain) sequence. This clonotype has a handful of counts. Its antigen is currently not known. The input lacks base qualities; no much larger clone sits a single base away. Flow cytometry had shown CD8+CD57+ cell expansion in the patients selected for sequencing. Severe acquired aplastic anemia was diagnosed in all patients according to International Study of Aplastic Anemia and Agranulocytosis and Camitta criteria. At the time blood was sampled, none of the patients had received any therapy. In this study, sorted CD4+ and CD8+ T cells from the blood of healthy subjects and of severe aplastic anemia patients had their TCR repertoires deep-sequenced. In the USA, patient enrollment took place under clinicaltrials.gov protocols 00001620, 01623167, 00001397, 00071045, 00081523 and 00961064. Ficoll-Paque density gradient centrifugation was used to isolate peripheral blood mononuclear cells. Before DNA was extracted, CD4+ and CD8+ T cells were sorted using either FACS or magnetic beads.

This sample stems from a study of CD8+CD57+ T cells in acquired aplastic anemia (dated by TCRdb to the late 2010s). In terms of the full investigation: On average, sorted CD4+ and CD8+ cells yielded about 3 ug of extracted DNA, with a range of roughly 0.17 to 27.4 ug. CD8+CD57+ expansion was defined as a frequency above the mean frequency observed in healthy subjects. What the work shows at the level of the full study, not this receptor alone: Some 27 CD8+ CDR3 sequences were found in both patients and controls but appeared to be highly expressed in patients and within the immunodominant clones of the patients. CD8+ Simpson's diversity did not differ significantly between patients and healthy controls (P=0.060).

Genomic DNA was used as template for profiling of TCR beta VDJ combinations and CDR3 sequences. TCR repertoire sequencing was run on an Illumina HiSeq 2000. The original methods were these. TRBV/TRBJ rearrangement plots, CDR3 size and DJ length profiles, and Simpson's diversity index were used to assess repertoires. Whichever DNA sequence was most abundant in the deep sequencing data was defined as the immunodominant clone. CDR3 amino acid sequences were checked for sharing between subjects and were compared against published repertoires and the VDJdb database. TCRdb reworked the public reads: Q25 trimming with fastp, MiXCR clone assembly, productive beta chains retained. When rows share a CDR3 protein, they turn into one entry using the most common DNA and genes. The V and J calls and clone size are TCRdb's, not the authors'. For this sample there are about 200,000 distinct CDR3 sequences; roughly two thirds appear just once. Under 60% of the sample goes to the ten largest clones.

Material for sequencing was sorted CD4+, CD8+, or CD8+CD57+ T cells (not recorded which) from PBMCs. The receptor was derived from a human donor with aplastic anemia.

Read as DNA, the sequence is TGTGCCAGCACCGACACTCTCTCCTACGAGCAGTACTTC. It is translated as CASTDTLSYEQYF. The chain is assembled from TRBV2 and TRBJ2-7; a confident D gene designation cannot be given. The germline V gene encodes CDR1 SNHLY and CDR2 FYNNEI. The CDR3 contains 13 residues, cysteine and phenylalanine counted. The entry retains the CDR3 DNA only, 39 bases that are in frame from base 1. Trimming removed 7 bases from V and 0 bases from J, leaving 10 bases between the germline ends.